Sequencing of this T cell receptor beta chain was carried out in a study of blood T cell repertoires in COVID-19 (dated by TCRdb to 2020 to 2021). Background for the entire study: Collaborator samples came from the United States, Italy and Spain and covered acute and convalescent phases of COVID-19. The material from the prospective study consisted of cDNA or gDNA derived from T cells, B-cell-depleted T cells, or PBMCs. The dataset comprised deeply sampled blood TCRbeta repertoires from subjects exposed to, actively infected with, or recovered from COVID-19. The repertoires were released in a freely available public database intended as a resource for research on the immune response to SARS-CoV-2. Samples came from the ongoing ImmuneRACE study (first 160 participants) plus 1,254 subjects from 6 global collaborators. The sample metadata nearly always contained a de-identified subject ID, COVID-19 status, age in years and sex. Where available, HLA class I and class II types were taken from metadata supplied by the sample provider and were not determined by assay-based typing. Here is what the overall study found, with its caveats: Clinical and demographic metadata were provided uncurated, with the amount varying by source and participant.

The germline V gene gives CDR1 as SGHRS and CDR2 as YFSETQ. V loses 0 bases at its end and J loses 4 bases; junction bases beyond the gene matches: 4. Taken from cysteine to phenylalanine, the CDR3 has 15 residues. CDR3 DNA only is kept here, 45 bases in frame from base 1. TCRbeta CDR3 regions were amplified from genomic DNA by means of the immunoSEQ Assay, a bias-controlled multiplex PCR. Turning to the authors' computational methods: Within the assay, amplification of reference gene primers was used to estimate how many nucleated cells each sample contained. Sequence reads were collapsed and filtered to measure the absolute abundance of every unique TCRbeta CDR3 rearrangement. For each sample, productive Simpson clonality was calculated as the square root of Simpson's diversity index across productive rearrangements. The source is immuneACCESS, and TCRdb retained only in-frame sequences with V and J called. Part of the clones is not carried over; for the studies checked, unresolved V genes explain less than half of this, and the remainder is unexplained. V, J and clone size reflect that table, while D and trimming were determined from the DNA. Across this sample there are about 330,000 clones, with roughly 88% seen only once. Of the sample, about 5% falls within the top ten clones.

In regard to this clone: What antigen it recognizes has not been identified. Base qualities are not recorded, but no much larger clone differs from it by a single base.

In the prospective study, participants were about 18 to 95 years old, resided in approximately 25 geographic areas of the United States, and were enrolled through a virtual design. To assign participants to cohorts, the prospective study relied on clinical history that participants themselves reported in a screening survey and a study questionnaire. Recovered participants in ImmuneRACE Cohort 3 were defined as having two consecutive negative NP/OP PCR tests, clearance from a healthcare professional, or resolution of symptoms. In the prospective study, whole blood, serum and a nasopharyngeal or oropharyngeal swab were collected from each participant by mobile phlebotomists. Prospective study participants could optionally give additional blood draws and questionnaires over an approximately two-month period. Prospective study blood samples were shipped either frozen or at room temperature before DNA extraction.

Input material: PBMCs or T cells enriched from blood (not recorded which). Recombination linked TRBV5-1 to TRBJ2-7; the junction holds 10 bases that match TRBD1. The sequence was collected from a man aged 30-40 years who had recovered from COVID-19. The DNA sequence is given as TGCGCCAGCAGCTTGGTGACAGGGGGCTGGTACGAGCAGTACTTC. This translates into CASSLVTGGWYEQYF.